This T cell receptor (beta chain) was profiled in a study of OX40 agonist ivuxolimab in advanced cancers. Regarding the study as a whole: Some patients who did not respond also had low normalized T-cell clonal expansion.

Some clones are missing from TCRdb's copy, which holds only in-frame ones; the method was immunoSEQ multiplex PCR. The sample holds roughly 77,000 clones; 92% are singletons and the top ten take about 0.61%. A remark on this clone: Its target is not known.

The J segment lost 0 bases and the V segment lost 2 bases, leaving 8 bases of the junction unmatched. The length of the CDR3 is 17 residues. Germline assignment: CDR1 KGHSH and CDR2 LQKENI. V and J are TRBV18 and TRBJ2-3; TRBD2 aligns across 7 bases. The receptor's source is an adult with an advanced solid tumor such as melanoma, head and neck, liver or kidney cancer. Specimen: CD4+ or CD8+ T cells sorted from blood, collected in a trial of the OX40 agonist ivuxolimab. The CDR3 DNA reads TGTGCCAGCTCACCATCTCCTAGCGGTGCTAGCACAGATACGCAGTATTTT. Translated, it gives CASSPSPSGASTDTQYF. Using reference TRBV18 and TRBJ2-3 for the parts outside the CDR3, the full variable domain is NAGVMQNPRHLVRRRGQEARLRCSPMKGHSHVYWYRQLPEEGLKFMVYLQKENIIDESGMPKERFSAEFPKEGPSILRIQQVVRGDSAAYFCASSPSPSGASTDTQYFGPGTRLTVL.